The entry that follows covers one T cell receptor (beta chain) sequence. The Seattle patients joined while their infection was active and were tracked longitudinally afterward. The authors' processing: Scientists estimated how many nucleated cells there were by amplifying reference gene primers. The repertoire was sequenced with immunoSEQ multiplex PCR; TCRdb's copy has only in-frame clones and lacks some. The V and J calls and the clone size are those of that table, but D and trimming were determined from the DNA. The sample contains around 270,000 clones, approximately 86% of which appear only once. CDR3 size: 13 residues. CDR1 is MNHEY and CDR2 is SVGEGT in the germline V gene. Trimming removed 1 base from V and 2 bases from J, with 5 bases in between. The data were taken from a study of blood T cell repertoires in COVID-19. About the research overall: T cells, B-cell-depleted T cells, or PBMCs provided the cDNA or gDNA that served as material.

This chain links TRBV6-2 or TRBV6-3 with TRBJ2-5; D perhaps matches TRBD2 (5 bases). This sequence was found in a woman aged 55-75 years with COVID-19, enrolled during active disease. The sequenced sample was peripheral blood. The DNA for the CDR3 is TGTGCCAGCAGTTACTGGGAGCAAGAGACCCAGTACTTC. Its translation is CASSYWEQETQYF.